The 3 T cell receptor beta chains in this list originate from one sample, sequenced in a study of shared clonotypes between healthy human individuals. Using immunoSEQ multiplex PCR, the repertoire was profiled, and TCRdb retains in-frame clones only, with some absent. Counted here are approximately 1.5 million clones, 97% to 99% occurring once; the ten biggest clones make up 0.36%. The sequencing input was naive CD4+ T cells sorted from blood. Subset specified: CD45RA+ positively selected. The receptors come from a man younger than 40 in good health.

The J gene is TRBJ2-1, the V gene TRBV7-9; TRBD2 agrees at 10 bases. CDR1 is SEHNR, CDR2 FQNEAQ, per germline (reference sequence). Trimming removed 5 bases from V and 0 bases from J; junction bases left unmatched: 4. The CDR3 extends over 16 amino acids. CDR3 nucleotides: TGTGCCAGCAGCGTCGGACTAGCGGACTCCTACAATGAGCAGTTCTTC. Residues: CASSVGLADSYNEQFF.

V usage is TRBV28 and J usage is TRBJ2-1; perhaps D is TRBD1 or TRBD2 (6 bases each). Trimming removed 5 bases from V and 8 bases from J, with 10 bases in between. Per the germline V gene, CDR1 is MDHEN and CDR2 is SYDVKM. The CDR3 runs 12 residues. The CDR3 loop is CASSRGVYEQFF. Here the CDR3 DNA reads TGTGCCAGCAGTAGGGGGGTCTATGAGCAGTTCTTC.

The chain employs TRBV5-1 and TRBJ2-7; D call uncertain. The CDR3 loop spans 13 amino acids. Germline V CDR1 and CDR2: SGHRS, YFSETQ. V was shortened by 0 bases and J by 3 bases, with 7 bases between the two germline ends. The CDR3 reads CASSLERSYEQYF. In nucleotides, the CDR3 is TGCGCCAGCAGCTTGGAAAGGAGCTACGAGCAGTACTTC.